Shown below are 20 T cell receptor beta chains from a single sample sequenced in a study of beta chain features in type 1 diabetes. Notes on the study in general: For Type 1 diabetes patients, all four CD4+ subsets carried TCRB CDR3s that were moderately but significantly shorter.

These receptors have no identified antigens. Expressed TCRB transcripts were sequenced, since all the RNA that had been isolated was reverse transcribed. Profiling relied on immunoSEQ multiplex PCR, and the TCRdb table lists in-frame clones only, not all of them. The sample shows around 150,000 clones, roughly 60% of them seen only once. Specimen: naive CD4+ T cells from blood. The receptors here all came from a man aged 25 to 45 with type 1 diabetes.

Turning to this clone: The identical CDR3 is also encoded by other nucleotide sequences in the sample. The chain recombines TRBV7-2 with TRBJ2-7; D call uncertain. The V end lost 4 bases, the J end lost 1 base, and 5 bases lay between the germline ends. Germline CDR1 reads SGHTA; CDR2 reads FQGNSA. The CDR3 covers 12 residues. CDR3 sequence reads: CASSSSSYEQYF. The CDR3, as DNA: TGTGCCAGCAGCTCCTCATCCTACGAGCAGTACTTC.

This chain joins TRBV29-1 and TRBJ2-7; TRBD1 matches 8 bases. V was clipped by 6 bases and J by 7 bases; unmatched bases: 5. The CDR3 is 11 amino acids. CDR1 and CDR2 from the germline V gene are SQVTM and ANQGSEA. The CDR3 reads CSVHGQGEQYF. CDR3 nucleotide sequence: TGCAGCGTCCACGGACAGGGAGAGCAGTACTTC.

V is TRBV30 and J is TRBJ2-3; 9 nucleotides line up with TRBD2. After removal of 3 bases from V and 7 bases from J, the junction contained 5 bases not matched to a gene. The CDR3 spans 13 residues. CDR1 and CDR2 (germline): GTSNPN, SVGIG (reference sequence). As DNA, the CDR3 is TGTGCCTGGAGGTTAGCGGGGGCCAATACGCAGTATTTT. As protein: CAWRLAGANTQYF.

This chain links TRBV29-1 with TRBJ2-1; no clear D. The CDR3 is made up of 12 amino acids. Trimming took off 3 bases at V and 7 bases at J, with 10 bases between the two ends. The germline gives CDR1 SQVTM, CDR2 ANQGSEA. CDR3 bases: TGCAGCGTTGAGTCGAAGTGGAATGAGCAGTTCTTC. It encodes CSVESKWNEQFF.

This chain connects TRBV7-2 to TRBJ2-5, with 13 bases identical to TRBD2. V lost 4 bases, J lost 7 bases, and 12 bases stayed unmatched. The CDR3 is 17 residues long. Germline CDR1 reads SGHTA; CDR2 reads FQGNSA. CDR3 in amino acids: CASSSRPTSGGIGTQYF. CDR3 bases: TGTGCCAGCAGCTCACGCCCGACTAGCGGGGGGATTGGGACCCAGTACTTC.

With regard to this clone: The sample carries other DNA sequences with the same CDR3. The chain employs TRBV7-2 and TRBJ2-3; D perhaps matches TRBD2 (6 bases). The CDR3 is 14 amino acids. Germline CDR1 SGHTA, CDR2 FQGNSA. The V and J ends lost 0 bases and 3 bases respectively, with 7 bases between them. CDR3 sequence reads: CASSLASGTDTQYF. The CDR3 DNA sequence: TGTGCCAGCAGCTTAGCTAGCGGTACAGATACGCAGTATTTT.

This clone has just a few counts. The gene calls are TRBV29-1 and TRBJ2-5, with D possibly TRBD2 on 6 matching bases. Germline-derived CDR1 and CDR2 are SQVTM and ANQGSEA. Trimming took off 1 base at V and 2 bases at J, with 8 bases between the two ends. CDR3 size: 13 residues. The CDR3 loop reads CSVEGEVQETQYF. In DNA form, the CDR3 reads TGCAGCGTTGAAGGGGAGGTACAAGAGACCCAGTACTTC.

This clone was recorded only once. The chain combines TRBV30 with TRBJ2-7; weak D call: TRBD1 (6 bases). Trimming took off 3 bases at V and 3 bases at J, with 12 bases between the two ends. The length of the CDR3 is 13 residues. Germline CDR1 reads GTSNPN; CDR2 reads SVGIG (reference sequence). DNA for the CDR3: TGTGCCTGGAGGAAAGGGACACTCTACGAGCAGTACTTC. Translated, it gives CAWRKGTLYEQYF.

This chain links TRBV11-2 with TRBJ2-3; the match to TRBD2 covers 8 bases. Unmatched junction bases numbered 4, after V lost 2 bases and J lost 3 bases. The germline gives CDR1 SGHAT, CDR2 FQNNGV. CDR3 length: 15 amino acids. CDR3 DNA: TGTGCCAGCAGCTTATCTAGCGGGCGTACAGATACGCAGTATTTT. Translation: CASSLSSGRTDTQYF.

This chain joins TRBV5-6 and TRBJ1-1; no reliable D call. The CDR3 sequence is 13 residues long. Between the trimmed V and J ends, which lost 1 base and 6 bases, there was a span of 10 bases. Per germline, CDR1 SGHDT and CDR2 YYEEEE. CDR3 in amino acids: CASSLLGLAEAFF. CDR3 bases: TGTGCCAGCAGCTTGCTTGGGCTCGCTGAAGCTTTCTTT.

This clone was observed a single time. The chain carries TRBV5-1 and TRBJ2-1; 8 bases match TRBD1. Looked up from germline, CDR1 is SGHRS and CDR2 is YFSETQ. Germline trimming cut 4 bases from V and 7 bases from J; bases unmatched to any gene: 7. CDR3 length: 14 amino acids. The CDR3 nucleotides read TGCGCCAGCAGCACGGGACAGGCGTTTAATGAGCAGTTCTTC. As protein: CASSTGQAFNEQFF.

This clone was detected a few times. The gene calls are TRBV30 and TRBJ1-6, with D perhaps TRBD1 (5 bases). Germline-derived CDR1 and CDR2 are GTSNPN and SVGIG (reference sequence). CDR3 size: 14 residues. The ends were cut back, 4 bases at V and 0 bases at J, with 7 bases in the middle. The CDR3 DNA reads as TGTGCCTGGACAGGGAGCTCCTATAATTCACCCCTCCACTTT. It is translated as CAWTGSSYNSPLHF.

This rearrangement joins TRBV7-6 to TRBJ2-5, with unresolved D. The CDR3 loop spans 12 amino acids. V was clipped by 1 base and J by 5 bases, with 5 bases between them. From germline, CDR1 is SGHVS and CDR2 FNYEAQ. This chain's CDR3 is CASSLESETQYF. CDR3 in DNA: TGTGCCAGCAGCTTAGAGTCCGAGACCCAGTACTTC.

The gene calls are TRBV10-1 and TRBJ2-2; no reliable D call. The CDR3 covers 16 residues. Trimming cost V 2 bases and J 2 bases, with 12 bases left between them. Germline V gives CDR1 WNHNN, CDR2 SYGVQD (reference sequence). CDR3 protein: CASSETDFKNTGELFF. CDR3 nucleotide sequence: TGCGCCAGCAGTGAGACCGACTTCAAAAACACCGGGGAGCTGTTTTTT.

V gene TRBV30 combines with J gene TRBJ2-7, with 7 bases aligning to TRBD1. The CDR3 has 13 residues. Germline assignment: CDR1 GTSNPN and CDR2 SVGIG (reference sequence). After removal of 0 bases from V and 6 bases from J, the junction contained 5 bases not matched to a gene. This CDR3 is CAWSVEDRFEQYF. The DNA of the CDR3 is TGTGCCTGGAGTGTAGAGGACAGGTTCGAGCAGTACTTC.

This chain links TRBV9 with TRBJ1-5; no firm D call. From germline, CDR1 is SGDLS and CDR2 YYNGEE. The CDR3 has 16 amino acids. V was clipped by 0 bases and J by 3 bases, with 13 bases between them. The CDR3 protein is CASSVGLGGNNQPQHF. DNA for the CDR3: TGTGCCAGCAGCGTAGGACTGGGAGGGAACAATCAGCCCCAGCATTTT. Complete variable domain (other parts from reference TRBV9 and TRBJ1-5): DSGVTQTPKHLITATGQRVTLRCSPRSGDLSVYWYQQSLDQGLQFLIQYYNGEERAKGNILERFSAQQFPDLHSELNLSSLELGDSALYFCASSVGLGGNNQPQHFGDGTRLSIL.

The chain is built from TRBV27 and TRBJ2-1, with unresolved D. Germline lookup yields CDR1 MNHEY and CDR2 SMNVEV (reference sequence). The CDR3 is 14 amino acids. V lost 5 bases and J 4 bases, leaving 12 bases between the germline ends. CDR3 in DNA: TGTGCCAGCAGTCTTGAGGACGGATACAATGAGCAGTTCTTC. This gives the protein CASSLEDGYNEQFF.

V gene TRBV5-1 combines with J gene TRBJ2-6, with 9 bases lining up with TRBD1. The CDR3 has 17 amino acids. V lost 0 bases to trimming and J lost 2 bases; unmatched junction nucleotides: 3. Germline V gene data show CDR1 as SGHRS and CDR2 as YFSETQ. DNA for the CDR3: TGCGCCAGCAGCTTGGTACAGGGGGCGCCTGGGGCCAACGTCCTGACTTTC. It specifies CASSLVQGAPGANVLTF.

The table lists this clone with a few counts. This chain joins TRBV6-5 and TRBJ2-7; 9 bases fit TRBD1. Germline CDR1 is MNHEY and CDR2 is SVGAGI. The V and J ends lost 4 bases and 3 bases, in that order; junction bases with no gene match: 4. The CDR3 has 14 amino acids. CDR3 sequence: CASSWDREFYEQYF. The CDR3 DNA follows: TGTGCCAGCAGTTGGGACAGGGAGTTCTACGAGCAGTACTTC.

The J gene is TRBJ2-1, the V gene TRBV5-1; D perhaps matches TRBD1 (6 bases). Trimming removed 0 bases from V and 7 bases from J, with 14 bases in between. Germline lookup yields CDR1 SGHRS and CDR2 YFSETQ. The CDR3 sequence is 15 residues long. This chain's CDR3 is CASSLDVGAGNEQFF. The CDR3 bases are TGCGCCAGCAGCTTGGACGTGGGGGCTGGGAATGAGCAGTTCTTC.